This passage covers 21 T cell receptor beta chains from one sample sequenced in a study of technical replicates of blood from a few donors. TCRdb's table, derived via immunoSEQ multiplex PCR, lists solely in-frame clones and lacks some. The table records about 76,000 clones, roughly nine tenths of them present only once. Source material: T cells isolated from PBMCs. These receptors originate from a human donor in good health.

The V gene is TRBV7-9, the J gene TRBJ2-5, with 9 bases aligning to TRBD2. Germline V lookup: CDR1 SEHNR, CDR2 FQNEAQ (reference sequence). The CDR3 totals 16 residues. The V gene end was trimmed by 2 bases and the J gene end by 2 bases; junction bases not matched to a gene: 6. The CDR3 DNA sequence: TGTGCCAGCAGCTTATACGGCGGGAGGGGTCAAGAGACCCAGTACTTC. Translating gives CASSLYGGRGQETQYF.

The chain carries TRBV7-3 and TRBJ2-7; perhaps TRBD2 as D (5 bases). This CDR3 spans 14 amino acids. Germline CDR1 and CDR2: SGHTA and FQGTGA. V was trimmed by 5 bases and J by 0 bases, leaving 11 bases between them. The DNA for the CDR3 is TGTGCCAGCAGCATAGCGTCCGGCTCCTACGAGCAGTACTTC. This encodes CASSIASGSYEQYF. The variable domain in full, completed from reference TRBV7-3 and TRBJ2-7, reads GAGVSQTPSNKVTEKGKYVELRCDPISGHTALYWYRQSLGQGPEFLIYFQGTGAADDSGLPNDRFFAVRPEGSVSTLKIQRTERGDSAVYLCASSIASGSYEQYFGPGTRLTVT.

The chain combines TRBV29-1 with TRBJ2-1; 10 bases align to TRBD2. Germline CDR1 and CDR2: SQVTM and ANQGSEA. The V segment lost 5 bases and the J segment 1 base; nucleotides outside the gene matches: 11. The CDR3 has 17 residues. The DNA for the CDR3 is TGCAGCGTTACCGGTCCCACTAGCGGGGATTCCTACAATGAGCAGTTCTTC. Protein: CSVTGPTSGDSYNEQFF.

V and J are TRBV7-9 and TRBJ2-1; 8 bases match TRBD2. CDR1 is SEHNR and CDR2 is FQNEAQ in the germline V gene (reference sequence). V lost 0 bases, J lost 8 bases, and 3 bases stayed unmatched. The CDR3 has 14 amino acids. CDR3 DNA sequence: TGTGCCAGCAGCTTAGCGCTAGCGGGCTATGAGCAGTTCTTC. Amino acids: CASSLALAGYEQFF.

This chain connects TRBV6-1 to TRBJ2-7; TRBD1 agrees at 7 bases. The V gene end was trimmed by 6 bases and the J gene end by 2 bases; junction bases not matched to a gene: 7. The CDR3 is made up of 14 amino acids. Germline V CDR1 and CDR2: MNHNS, SASEGT. CDR3 coding DNA: TGTGCCAGCAGCAACAGGGGCAGAACCTACGAGCAGTACTTC. Translation gives CASSNRGRTYEQYF.

V usage is TRBV7-9 and J usage is TRBJ1-2, with 8 bases matching TRBD1. CDR1 and CDR2 from the germline V gene are SEHNR and FQNEAQ (reference sequence). The CDR3 runs 15 residues. With 6 bases clipped from V and 2 bases from J, the junction kept 8 bases outside the gene matches. CDR3 DNA: TGTGCCAGCAGTTTGGCGGACAGGGCGAACTATGGCTACACCTTC. Translating it yields CASSLADRANYGYTF. Full variable domain (remainder filled in from reference TRBV7-9 and TRBJ1-2): DTGVSQNPRHKITKRGQNVTFRCDPISEHNRLYWYRQTLGQGPEFLTYFQNEAQLEKSRLLSDRFSAERPKGSFSTLEIQRTEQGDSAMYLCASSLADRANYGYTFGSGTRLTVV.

V is TRBV5-1 and J is TRBJ2-7; D ambiguous. The CDR3 loop spans 11 amino acids. Germline loops: CDR1 SGHRS, CDR2 YFSETQ. V was shortened by 2 bases and J by 4 bases, with 4 bases between the two germline ends. The CDR3 sequence: CASSFGYEQYF. In DNA form, the CDR3 reads TGCGCCAGCAGCTTCGGGTACGAGCAGTACTTC.

This clone showed up many times. V usage is TRBV25-1 and J usage is TRBJ1-1, with 11 nucleotides matching TRBD1. The CDR3 is 15 amino acids. V lost 2 bases and J lost 7; bases outside the gene matches: 6. From germline, CDR1 is MGHDK and CDR2 SYGVNS. In nucleotides, the CDR3 is TGTGCCAGCAGTGAACCGGGACAGGGGGGCCTTGAAGCTTTCTTT. This codes for CASSEPGQGGLEAFF.

A few counts support this clone. This chain connects TRBV28 to TRBJ1-2, with 9 bases fitting TRBD1. J was trimmed by 8 bases and V by 5 bases; bases with no gene match: 6. Per germline, CDR1 MDHEN and CDR2 SYDVKM. The CDR3 has 13 residues. In DNA, the CDR3 is TGTGCCAGCAGTCGGGGGACAGGGACCGGCTACACCTTC. Translating gives CASSRGTGTGYTF.

The chain combines TRBV5-6 with TRBJ2-3; D gene uncertain. The V and J ends lost 1 base and 7 bases respectively, with 4 bases between them. Germline V CDR1 and CDR2: SGHDT, YYEEEE. This CDR3 is built from 11 residues. The CDR3 nucleotides are TGTGCCAGCAGCTTGTCTCATACGCAGTATTTT. It translates to CASSLSHTQYF.

The chain uses TRBV13 and TRBJ1-3; D might be TRBD1 (6 bases). Between the trimmed V and J ends, which lost 5 bases and 6 bases, there was a span of 11 bases. This CDR3 is 13 amino acids long. Germline CDR1 and CDR2: PRHDT and FYEKMQ (reference sequence). The CDR3 sequence: CASSQGRANTIYF. The CDR3 nucleotides read TGTGCCAGCAGCCAGGGGCGCGCAAACACCATATATTTT.

This chain uses TRBV19 with TRBJ2-6; 7 bases are shared with TRBD2. This CDR3 has 18 residues. Germline V gives CDR1 LNHDA, CDR2 SQIVND (reference sequence). Trimming at V came to 3 bases and at J to 0 bases, leaving 8 bases not matched to a gene. CDR3 in amino acids: CASSIGAGEGSGANVLTF. CDR3 DNA: TGTGCCAGTAGTATCGGTGCGGGAGAGGGCTCTGGGGCCAACGTCCTGACTTTC.

This chain uses TRBV25-1 with TRBJ2-1; 8 bases are shared with TRBD1. This CDR3 contains 16 residues. V shed 4 bases, J shed 4 bases, and the junction held 9 bases outside the gene matches. Looked up from germline, CDR1 is MGHDK and CDR2 is SYGVNS. The CDR3 region has the DNA TGTGCCAGCAGTGGTCCTCAGGACAGGGCTTACAATGAGCAGTTCTTC. It yields the protein CASSGPQDRAYNEQFF.

The CDR3 DNA reads as TGTGCCAGCAGGAGTCCCGGACAGTCCTACGAGCAGTACTTC. It codes for CASRSPGQSYEQYF. The chain employs TRBV11-2 and TRBJ2-7; D is possibly TRBD1 (6 bases). Trimming removed 6 bases from V and 1 base from J, with 13 bases in between. The CDR3 contains 14 residues. Germline values: CDR1 SGHAT, CDR2 FQNNGV.

This sequence joins TRBV19 and TRBJ2-2; no clear D gene. The V gene lost 0 bases and the J gene lost 3 bases, with 8 bases spanning the gap. The CDR3 loop spans 15 amino acids. Germline V gene data show CDR1 as LNHDA and CDR2 as SQIVND (reference sequence). CDR3 DNA sequence: TGTGCCAGTAGTATAGAACACAGCTACACCGGGGAGCTGTTTTTT. As protein: CASSIEHSYTGELFF. Full variable domain (remainder filled in from reference TRBV19 and TRBJ2-2): DGGITQSPKYLFRKEGQNVTLSCEQNLNHDAMYWYRQDPGQGLRLIYYSQIVNDFQKGDIAEGYSVSREKKESFPLTVTSAQKNPTAFYLCASSIEHSYTGELFFGEGSRLTVL.

This chain uses TRBV15 with TRBJ1-4, with 8 bases lining up with TRBD1. Germline CDR1 is LNHNV and CDR2 is YYDKDF (reference sequence). With V trimmed by 2 bases and J by 0 bases, 14 bases remained unmatched. The CDR3 is 20 residues long. This CDR3 reads CATSRSLVGTGQATNEKLFF. CDR3 DNA sequence: TGTGCCACCAGCAGATCATTAGTCGGGACAGGTCAGGCAACTAATGAAAAACTGTTTTTT.

This clone was found once. J is TRBJ2-7 and V is TRBV7-9, with 8 bases matching TRBD1. Trimming at V came to 0 bases and at J to 0 bases, leaving 13 bases not matched to a gene. Germline values: CDR1 SEHNR, CDR2 FQNEAQ (reference sequence). The CDR3 contains 19 residues. The CDR3, as DNA: TGTGCCAGCAGCTTAGCCCTCCCGGGACAGGTCACGAGCTCCTACGAGCAGTACTTC. It codes for CASSLALPGQVTSSYEQYF. The full variable domain, its missing parts supplied by reference TRBV7-9 and TRBJ2-7, is DTGVSQNPRHKITKRGQNVTFRCDPISEHNRLYWYRQTLGQGPEFLTYFQNEAQLEKSRLLSDRFSAERPKGSFSTLEIQRTEQGDSAMYLCASSLALPGQVTSSYEQYFGPGTRLTVT.

V usage is TRBV11-2 and J usage is TRBJ2-1; 8 bases map to TRBD2. Germline loops: CDR1 SGHAT, CDR2 FQNNGV. Germline trimming cut 0 bases from V and 4 bases from J; bases unmatched to any gene: 2. This CDR3 comprises 15 residues. The CDR3 sequence: CASSLETSVYNEQFF. The CDR3 DNA sequence: TGTGCCAGCAGCTTAGAGACTAGCGTTTACAATGAGCAGTTCTTC.

This sequence joins TRBV20-1 and TRBJ2-3; the D is unclear. The germline V gene encodes CDR1 DFQATT and CDR2 SNEGSKA (reference sequence). The CDR3 is made up of 11 amino acids. V dropped 0 bases and J dropped 11 bases, with 9 bases sitting between them. Here the CDR3 DNA reads TGCAGTGCTAGAGAGACGGGTGTGCAGTATTTT. It specifies CSARETGVQYF.

The rearrangement uses TRBV28 and TRBJ2-5, with 7 bases that match TRBD2. The CDR3 is made up of 15 amino acids. J lost 2 bases, V lost 3 bases, and 6 bases had no gene match. From germline, CDR1 is MDHEN and CDR2 SYDVKM. The CDR3, as DNA: TGTGCCAGCAGTTTGCGGGGGAGCCATCAAGAGACCCAGTACTTC. Its translation: CASSLRGSHQETQYF. The whole variable domain, filled in from reference TRBV28 and TRBJ2-5, reads DVKVTQSSRYLVKRTGEKVFLECVQDMDHENMFWYRQDPGLGLRLIYFSYDVKMKEKGDIPEGYSVSREKKERFSLILESASTNQTSMYLCASSLRGSHQETQYFGPGTRLLVL.

The rearrangement uses TRBV28 and TRBJ2-7; TRBD1 matches 8 bases. V trimming: 7 bases; J trimming: 3 bases; junction bases outside the gene matches: 2. The CDR3 totals 12 residues. The germline CDR1 and CDR2 sequences are MDHEN and SYDVKM. Here the CDR3 DNA reads TGTGCCAGCACCACAGGGGGCTACGAGCAGTACTTC. Translated, it gives CASTTGGYEQYF. The variable domain in full, with the rest retrieved from reference TRBV28 and TRBJ2-7, is DVKVTQSSRYLVKRTGEKVFLECVQDMDHENMFWYRQDPGLGLRLIYFSYDVKMKEKGDIPEGYSVSREKKERFSLILESASTNQTSMYLCASTTGGYEQYFGPGTRLTVT.